This T cell receptor (beta chain) was captured in a study of blood T cell repertoires in COVID-19. About the study: Nucleic acid was either cDNA or gDNA, and it came from T cells, B-cell-depleted T cells, or PBMCs.

This table comes from immunoSEQ multiplex PCR, and its TCRdb copy is limited to in-frame clones, with some not included. Seen here are some 150,000 clones, approximately 90% observed once, and the top ten hold roughly 7%. There are 16 residues in the CDR3. In germline, CDR1 is SGHNT, CDR2 YENEEA. J gave up 4 bases and V 3 bases, and 6 bases lay outside the gene matches. The V call is TRBV11-3, the J call TRBJ2-3; 11 bases fit TRBD1. Sequences were obtained from peripheral blood. The TCR sequence derives from a woman aged 80 or older in a cohort sampled during active or convalescent COVID-19. The CDR3 loop reads CASSLRAGQGADTQYF. DNA for the CDR3: TGTGCCAGCAGCTTGAGGGCGGGACAGGGGGCAGATACGCAGTATTTT.